A selection of T cell receptor beta chains follows, all from one sample in a study of blood T cells in healthy people across ages. TCRdb passed the 5' RACE reads through MiXCR, listing each CDR3 protein once. The sample shows about 800,000 distinct CDR3 sequences, around 25% of them seen only once. The sample also formed part of further work on T cells of mothers and their children.

Sequences were obtained from blood. Source of these receptors: a boy aged 5-17 years in good health. CDR3s include the opening cysteine and the closing phenylalanine or tryptophan. D genes are given only for firm matches. The size field is filled for only some rows; it gives once, few, many or a size class.

clone size	D gene	V gene	J gene	CDR3 protein	CDR3 DNA
few	-	TRBV4-1	TRBJ1-2	CASSQASGYYGYTF	TGCGCCAGCAGCCAAGCTTCGGGTTACTATGGCTACACCTTC
-	-	TRBV10-3	TRBJ2-4	CAISDDVDKNIRYF	TGTGCCATCAGTGATGACGTTGACAAAAACATTCGGTACTTC
few	-	TRBV7-7	TRBJ2-5	CASSYRGLQGTQYF	TGTGCTAGCAGCTATAGAGGATTACAAGGGACCCAGTACTTC
-	-	TRBV7-2	TRBJ2-1	CASSPLSLGSFYNEQFF	TGTGCCAGCAGCCCCCTAAGCCTGGGAAGCTTCTACAATGAGCAGTTCTTC
-	-	TRBV20-1	TRBJ2-1	CSAHKPGTYNEQFF	TGCAGTGCTCACAAACCGGGGACCTACAATGAGCAGTTCTTC
few	TRBD2	TRBV5-1	TRBJ2-5	CASSSGGLLAGVSETQYF	TGCGCCAGCAGCAGCGGAGGACTACTAGCGGGAGTGTCTGAGACCCAGTACTTC
few	-	TRBV28	TRBJ1-5	CASSLSQGSNRPQHF	TGTGCCAGCAGTTTATCTCAGGGAAGCAATCGGCCCCAGCATTTT
-	-	TRBV4-1	TRBJ1-1	CASSLGMGFTEAFF	TGCGCCAGCAGCCTTGGAATGGGTTTTACTGAAGCTTTCTTT
-	-	TRBV29-1	TRBJ1-1	CSVALEGGTEAFF	TGCAGCGTTGCTTTAGAGGGGGGGACTGAAGCTTTCTTT
-	-	TRBV5-1	TRBJ2-5	CASRGRKDETQYF	TGCGCCAGCAGGGGGAGGAAGGACGAGACCCAGTACTTC
-	-	TRBV12-3/TRBV12-4	TRBJ1-1	CASSSLRDRANTEAFF	TGTGCCAGCAGTTCCCTCCGGGACCGCGCGAACACTGAAGCTTTCTTT
-	-	TRBV5-1	TRBJ2-3	CASTTSGADTQYF	TGCGCCAGCACCACGTCAGGGGCAGATACGCAGTATTTT
few	-	TRBV28	TRBJ1-4	CASSPGVRNEKLYF	TGTGCCAGCAGTCCCGGAGTTAGGAATGAAAAACTGTATTTT
-	TRBD1	TRBV5-1	TRBJ2-7	CASSSTEGQPNEQYF	TGCGCCAGCAGCTCTACCGAGGGACAGCCCAACGAGCAGTACTTC
few	-	TRBV27	TRBJ2-2	CASSYQGGPGGELFF	TGTGCCAGCAGTTATCAGGGGGGGCCTGGCGGGGAGCTGTTTTTT
-	TRBD2	TRBV5-1	TRBJ2-5	CASRSTSGQETQYF	TGCGCCAGCAGATCGACTAGCGGGCAAGAGACCCAGTACTTC
-	-	TRBV29-1	TRBJ1-4	CSAELGTPTWRKLFF	TGCAGCGCTGAATTAGGGACACCTACTTGGAGGAAACTGTTTTTT
few	-	TRBV3-1	TRBJ1-2	CASSQGGRRYGYTF	TGTGCCAGCAGCCAAGGGGGAAGGAGATATGGCTACACCTTC
-	-	TRBV9	TRBJ1-6	CASSGAYPPLHF	TGTGCCAGCAGCGGAGCCTATCCACCCCTCCACTTT
-	TRBD1	TRBV6-1	TRBJ1-4	CASRWTGVEEKLFF	TGTGCCAGCAGATGGACAGGGGTCGAAGAAAAACTGTTTTTT
-	-	TRBV2	TRBJ2-5	CASSEVGSDQYF	TGTGCCAGCAGTGAGGTGGGAAGCGACCAGTACTTC
-	-	TRBV27	TRBJ1-6	CASSQWGSNSPLHF	TGTGCCAGCAGCCAGTGGGGGTCGAATTCACCCCTCCACTTT
-	-	TRBV3-1	TRBJ2-7	CASSQGSIVLDEQYF	TGTGCCAGCAGCCAAGGATCCATAGTACTAGACGAGCAGTACTTC
few	TRBD1	TRBV28	TRBJ2-7	CASRHRGGYEQYF	TGTGCCAGCAGGCACAGGGGCGGCTACGAGCAGTACTTC
-	TRBD1	TRBV28	TRBJ1-5	CASRPGTVNQPQHF	TGTGCCAGCAGACCCGGGACAGTCAATCAGCCCCAGCATTTT
-	-	TRBV7-2	TRBJ1-1	CASSFLTANTEAFF	TGTGCCAGCAGCTTTTTGACAGCGAACACTGAAGCTTTCTTT
-	-	TRBV6-5	TRBJ2-3	CASSRWAGADTQYF	TGTGCCAGCAGTAGGTGGGCAGGGGCCGATACGCAGTATTTT